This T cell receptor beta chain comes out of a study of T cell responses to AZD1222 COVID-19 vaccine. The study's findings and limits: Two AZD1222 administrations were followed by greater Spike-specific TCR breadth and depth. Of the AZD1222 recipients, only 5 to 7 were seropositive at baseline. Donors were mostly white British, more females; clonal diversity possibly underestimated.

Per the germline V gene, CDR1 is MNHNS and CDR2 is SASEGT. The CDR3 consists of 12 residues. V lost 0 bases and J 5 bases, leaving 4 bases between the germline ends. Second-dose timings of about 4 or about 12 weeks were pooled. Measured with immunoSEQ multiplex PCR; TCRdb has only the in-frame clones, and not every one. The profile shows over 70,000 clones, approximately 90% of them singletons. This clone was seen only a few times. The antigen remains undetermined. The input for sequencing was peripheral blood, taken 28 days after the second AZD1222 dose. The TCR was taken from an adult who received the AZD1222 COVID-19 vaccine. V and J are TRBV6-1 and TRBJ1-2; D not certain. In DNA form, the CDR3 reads TGTGCCAGCAGTGAAGCTCCGTATGGCTACACCTTC. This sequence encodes CASSEAPYGYTF.